This paragraph reports one T cell receptor beta chain. Its antigen remains unidentified. The pancreas tissue came from patients undergoing total pancreatectomy with islet autotransplantation. TCRdb keeps only in-frame clones here, not all; method: immunoSEQ multiplex PCR. The repertoire has over 1,500 clones, 74% of them found once; the top ten carry about 50%. This sample stems from a study of immune characteristics of hereditary and idiopathic chronic pancreatitis. Study results and limitations: Chronic pancreatitis severity scores rose with numbers of productive TCR rearrangements. Both chronic pancreatitis groups had higher TCRbeta diversity and lower clonality than controls.

Input material: pancreas tissue with hereditary chronic pancreatitis. This TCR came from a human donor with chronic pancreatitis.

The CDR3 protein is CATSREGTGTETQYF. CDR3 DNA: TGTGCCACCAGCAGAGAAGGAACAGGGACGGAGACCCAGTACTTC. The chain is built from TRBV15 and TRBJ2-5; maybe TRBD1 (6 bases). V gave up 0 bases and J gave up 5 bases, with 13 bases separating them. The CDR3 runs to 15 residues. Germline CDR1 LNHNV, CDR2 YYDKDF (reference sequence).